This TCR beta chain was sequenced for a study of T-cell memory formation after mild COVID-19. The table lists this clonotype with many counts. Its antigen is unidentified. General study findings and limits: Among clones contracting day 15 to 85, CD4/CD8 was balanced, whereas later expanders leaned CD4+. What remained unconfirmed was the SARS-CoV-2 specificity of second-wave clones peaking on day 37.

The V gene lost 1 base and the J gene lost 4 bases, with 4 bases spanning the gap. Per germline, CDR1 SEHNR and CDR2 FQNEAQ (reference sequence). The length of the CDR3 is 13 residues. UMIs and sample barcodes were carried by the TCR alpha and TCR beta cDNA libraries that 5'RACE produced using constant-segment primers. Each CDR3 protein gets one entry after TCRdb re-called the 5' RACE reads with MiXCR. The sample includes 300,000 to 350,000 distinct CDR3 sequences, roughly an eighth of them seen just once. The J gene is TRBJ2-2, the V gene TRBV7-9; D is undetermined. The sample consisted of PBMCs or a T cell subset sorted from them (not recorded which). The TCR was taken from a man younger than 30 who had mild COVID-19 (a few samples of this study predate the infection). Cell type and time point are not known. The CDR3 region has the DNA TGTGCCAGCAGCTTAGATCGCACCGGGGAGCTGTTTTTT. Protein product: CASSLDRTGELFF.